One sample yielded the 16 T cell receptor beta chains listed below, sequenced in a study of shared clonotypes between healthy human individuals. Using immunoSEQ multiplex PCR, the repertoire was profiled, and TCRdb retains in-frame clones only, with some absent. The repertoire consists of some 2,100,000 clones, with almost 96% occurring once and the leading ten covering 0.1% to 0.15%. Material for sequencing was naive CD4+ T cells sorted from blood. Sample subset: CD45RA+ positively selected. These receptors were taken from a man younger than 30 in good health.

V gene TRBV6-6 combines with J gene TRBJ1-5; maybe TRBD1 (6 bases). From germline, CDR1 is MNHNY and CDR2 SVGAGI (reference sequence). Trimming cost V 5 bases and J 7 bases, with 15 bases left between them. The CDR3 contains 14 residues. In nucleotides, the CDR3 is TGTGCCAGCAGTCGGAACAGGGTCGAACAGCCCCAGCATTTT. It specifies CASSRNRVEQPQHF.

This chain uses TRBV29-1 with TRBJ2-7, with TRBD2 matching over 12 bases. The CDR3 is 13 residues long. The junction had 6 bases not matched to a gene; V was cut back by 6 bases and J by 6 bases. The germline V gene encodes CDR1 SQVTM and CDR2 ANQGSEA. CDR3 coding DNA: TGCAGCGTCGCTAGCGGGAGGGACCTCGAGCAGTACTTC. Its protein product is CSVASGRDLEQYF.

This clone was seen only once. The CDR3 loop reads CASSYSLWGQETQYF. The DNA of the CDR3 is TGCGCCAGCAGCTATTCCCTCTGGGGCCAAGAGACCCAGTACTTC. V usage is TRBV5-1 and J usage is TRBJ2-5; no firm D call. The CDR3 consists of 15 residues. Germline assignment: CDR1 SGHRS and CDR2 YFSETQ. The V end was cut by 3 bases, the J end by 1 base, with 13 bases between.

The V and J genes are TRBV18 and TRBJ1-6; D might be TRBD1 (5 bases). The CDR3 runs to 17 residues. The germline V gene has CDR1 KGHSH and CDR2 LQKENI. Trimming stripped 2 bases from V and 6 bases from J, with 17 bases between. The CDR3 sequence is CASSPGAGLKSNSPLHF. The CDR3, as DNA: TGTGCCAGCTCACCAGGGGCCGGACTTAAATCTAATTCACCCCTCCACTTT.

The chain is built from TRBV6-5 and TRBJ2-5; 7 nucleotides align to TRBD1. V dropped 6 bases and J dropped 1; count of bases not matched to a gene: 5. The CDR3 length is 14 residues. Germline values: CDR1 MNHEY, CDR2 SVGAGI. The CDR3 DNA reads TGTGCCAGCAGAGCCGGGACAGCCCAAGAGACCCAGTACTTC. As protein: CASRAGTAQETQYF.

For the CDR3, the DNA is TGTGCCAGCAGCTTTTCGCGTGGTGAGCAGTACTTC. It translates to CASSFSRGEQYF. The chain couples TRBV7-6 to TRBJ2-7; unclear D gene. CDR1 is SGHVS and CDR2 is FNYEAQ in the germline V gene. The CDR3 covers 12 residues. Trimming removed 3 bases from V and 7 bases from J, with 10 bases in between.

The J gene is TRBJ1-1, the V gene TRBV11-2; TRBD1 might be the D (5 bases). The CDR3 covers 14 residues. Trimming removed 4 bases from V and 3 bases from J, with 12 bases in between. Germline V gene sequence: CDR1 SGHAT, CDR2 FQNNGV. The CDR3 loop reads CASSSVGGHTEAFF. CDR3 nucleotides: TGTGCCAGCAGCTCCGTCGGGGGACACACTGAAGCTTTCTTT.

On this clone itself: A read error may account for a junction end that differs from germline. The V and J genes are TRBV28 and TRBJ2-3; D ambiguous. CDR3 length: 11 amino acids. Germline loops: CDR1 MDHEN, CDR2 SYDVKM. The CDR3 spells CASGFPDTQYF. Here the CDR3 DNA reads TGTGCCAGCGGTTTTCCAGATACGCAGTATTTT.

This CDR3 is CASRDPRTPNSPLHF. Written as DNA, the CDR3 is TGTGCCAGCAGGGATCCGCGGACTCCTAATTCACCCCTCCACTTT. The chain combines TRBV2 with TRBJ1-6; D call uncertain. Germline CDR1 is SNHLY and CDR2 is FYNNEI. The CDR3 totals 15 residues. V lost 6 bases and J lost 6, with 15 bases in between. Combining the CDR3 with reference TRBV2 and TRBJ1-6 gives the whole variable domain EPEVTQTPSHQVTQMGQEVILRCVPISNHLYFYWYRQILGQKVEFLVSFYNNEISEKSEIFDDQFSVERPDGSNFTLKIRSTKLEDSAMYFCASRDPRTPNSPLHFGNGTRLTVT.

V and J are TRBV9 and TRBJ2-2, with 11 bases fitting TRBD1. The CDR3 extends over 16 amino acids. Looked up from germline, CDR1 is SGDLS and CDR2 is YYNGEE. Trimming at V came to 3 bases and at J to 2 bases, leaving 3 bases not matched to a gene. For the CDR3, the DNA is TGTGCCAGCAGCGGCGGACAGGGGGCTAACACCGGGGAGCTGTTTTTT. This encodes CASSGGQGANTGELFF.

This clone has only one observation. V is TRBV7-2 and J is TRBJ1-1; a weak D match, TRBD1 (6 bases). The germline gives CDR1 SGHTA, CDR2 FQGNSA. Trimming cost V 5 bases and J 4 bases, with 14 bases left between them. The CDR3 runs to 14 residues. The CDR3 DNA follows: TGTGCCAGCAGCAGGGGGGCTGGTGGCACTGAAGCTTTCTTT. It yields the protein CASSRGAGGTEAFF. Supplemented by reference TRBV7-2 and TRBJ1-1, the full variable domain reads GAGVSQSPSNKVTEKGKDVELRCDPISGHTALYWYRQSLGQGLEFLIYFQGNSAPDKSGLPSDRFSAERTGGSVSTLTIQRTQQEDSAVYLCASSRGAGGTEAFFGQGTRLTVV.

The genes are TRBV2 and TRBJ1-1, with 8 bases lining up with TRBD1. Trimming took 4 bases from V and 2 from J; bases not matched to a gene: 6. Germline V CDR1 and CDR2: SNHLY, FYNNEI. The CDR3 has 15 amino acids. The CDR3 loop is CASSGAGGFNTEAFF. The CDR3 DNA reads as TGTGCCAGCAGTGGAGCAGGGGGCTTCAACACTGAAGCTTTCTTT.

The DNA for the CDR3 is TGTGCCAGCAGAGGGAGTCGGACGGGCTCTGGGGCCAACGTCCTGACTTTC. This codes for CASRGSRTGSGANVLTF. V and J are TRBV2 and TRBJ2-6; D possibly corresponds to TRBD2 (5 bases). Trimming pared 6 bases from V and 0 bases from J, leaving 15 bases between. This CDR3 has 17 residues. Germline CDR1 is SNHLY and CDR2 is FYNNEI.

This chain joins TRBV11-3 and TRBJ2-3; D might be TRBD1 (5 bases). V lost 2 bases to trimming and J lost 2 bases, with 11 bases between them. The CDR3 has 15 amino acids. In germline, CDR1 is SGHNT, CDR2 YENEEA. CDR3 residues: CASSLQGSDTDTQYF. The CDR3 DNA is TGTGCCAGCAGCTTACAGGGTTCTGACACAGATACGCAGTATTTT.

The V call is TRBV7-2, the J call TRBJ1-2, with D perhaps TRBD1 (6 bases). The CDR3 contains 15 residues. Germline V gives CDR1 SGHTA, CDR2 FQGNSA. The ends were cut back, 3 bases at V and 8 bases at J, with 19 bases in the middle. The CDR3 loop is CASSLAPLAGEGYTF. CDR3 nucleotide sequence: TGTGCCAGCAGCTTGGCACCCCTGGCAGGGGAGGGCTACACCTTC.

This clone has a single count. The rearrangement uses TRBV4-3 and TRBJ2-2; 14 nucleotides match TRBD2. The V gene's germline CDR1 is LGHNA and CDR2 YSLEER. CDR3 length: 17 amino acids. Germline trimming cut 3 bases from V and 6 bases from J; bases unmatched to any gene: 6. The chain's CDR3 is CASSHGTSGSGAGELFF. The DNA of the CDR3 is TGCGCCAGCAGCCATGGGACTAGCGGGAGCGGTGCCGGGGAGCTGTTTTTT.